Presented here are 21 T cell receptor beta chains from one specimen sequenced in a study of human T cells and chemical hapten exposure. TCRdb redid the calling of the RACE reads with MiXCR, one entry per CDR3 protein. The sample includes roughly 380,000 distinct CDR3 sequences, about 6% seen only once; the top ten take over 5.5%. The time point is: patch test 2, 6 weeks after DPC sensitization. Treatment: therapeutic diphenylcyclopropenone sensitization with weekly scalp DPC. The source was whole blood, collected in connection with sensitization to the hapten diphenylcyclopropenone (DPC). The source is a young woman with alopecia areata. Some clones in this sample may be carry-over from other donors' samples.

This clonotype was seen more than once but under ten times. J is TRBJ2-3 and V is TRBV10-3, with 8 bases fitting TRBD2. V shed 4 bases, J shed 0 bases, and the junction held 12 bases outside the gene matches. The germline CDR1 and CDR2 sequences are ENHRY and SYGVKD. This CDR3 has 18 residues. CDR3 loop: CAISVLAGGLTSTDTQYF. The CDR3, as DNA: TGTGCCATCAGTGTTCTGGCGGGGGGACTGACTAGCACAGATACGCAGTATTTT.

This clonotype was found many times. The V and J genes are TRBV3-1 and TRBJ1-5; TRBD1 might be the D (5 bases). The CDR3 is made up of 13 amino acids. Trimming left V 3 bases short and J 9 bases short, with 12 bases between. The germline gives CDR1 LGHDT, CDR2 YNNKEL (reference sequence). The CDR3: CASSQGGRGPQHF. DNA for the CDR3: TGTGCCAGCAGCCAGGGGGGGAGAGGGCCCCAGCATTTT.

This chain connects TRBV25-1 to TRBJ1-1; 7 bases are a match to TRBD1. This CDR3 has 16 amino acids. V shed 0 bases and J 6 bases; nucleotides not matched to a gene: 10. Germline V gene data show CDR1 as MGHDK and CDR2 as SYGVNS. The CDR3 coding sequence is TGTGCCAGCAGTGAATATGGAACAGGGGTGGCAGCTGAAGCTTTCTTT. This gives the protein CASSEYGTGVAAEAFF. The whole variable domain, remainder taken from reference TRBV25-1 and TRBJ1-1, is EADIYQTPRYLVIGTGKKITLECSQTMGHDKMYWYQQDPGMELHLIHYSYGVNSTEKGDLSSESTVSRIRTEHFPLTLESARPSHTSQYLCASSEYGTGVAAEAFFGQGTRLTVV.

The V and J genes are TRBV7-9 and TRBJ2-3; perhaps D is TRBD1 or TRBD2 (5 bases each). The CDR3 loop spans 14 amino acids. The V and J ends lost 8 bases and 4 bases respectively, with 16 bases between them. CDR1 and CDR2 (germline): SEHNR, FQNEAQ (reference sequence). CDR3 protein: CASPAPGASDTQYF. The CDR3 nucleotides are TGTGCCAGCCCCGCCCCCGGGGCTTCAGATACGCAGTATTTT.

The chain couples TRBV7-2 to TRBJ2-5, with TRBD1 as a possible D gene (6 bases). Germline V lookup: CDR1 SGHTA, CDR2 FQGNSA. Trimming left V 10 bases short and J 0 bases short, with 9 bases between. This CDR3 region has 12 residues. Here the CDR3 reads CATGQNQETQYF. DNA of the CDR3: TGTGCCACCGGACAGAACCAAGAGACCCAGTACTTC.

This clonotype has at least ten counts. The chain links TRBV20-1 to TRBJ1-6; D possibly corresponds to TRBD1 (5 bases). The V end lost 0 bases, the J end lost 5 bases, and 5 bases lay between the germline ends. Germline V gene lookup returns CDR1 DFQATT and CDR2 SNEGSKA (reference sequence). The CDR3 is 13 residues long. CDR3: CSARDRDNSPLHF. For the CDR3, the DNA is TGCAGTGCTAGAGACAGGGATAATTCACCCCTCCACTTT.

In its sample, this clonotype was seen many times. The genes are TRBV12-3 or TRBV12-4 and TRBJ2-5; 7 positions match TRBD2. The trim removed 5 bases at V and 1 base at J, leaving 4 bases unmatched. The CDR3 contains 14 residues. Here the CDR3 reads CASSRAGLQETQYF. The CDR3 bases are TGTGCCAGCAGTCGAGCGGGGCTCCAAGAGACCCAGTACTTC.

This clonotype showed up just a few times. The chain carries TRBV27 and TRBJ2-7, with D perhaps TRBD2 (6 bases). Germline lookup yields CDR1 MNHEY and CDR2 SMNVEV (reference sequence). The CDR3 length is 14 residues. V was cut by 0 bases and J by 4 bases, with 10 bases left in between. Here the CDR3 DNA reads TGTGCCAGCAGTTTATCGGAGGGACTTTACGAGCAGTACTTC. Its protein is CASSLSEGLYEQYF.

The CDR3 bases are TGTGCCTGTCGGGGCCCCAGAGAAAAACTGTTTTTT. Protein: CACRGPREKLFF. This chain connects TRBV6-5 to TRBJ1-4; D possibly corresponds to TRBD1 (5 bases). Trimming took off 11 bases at V and 8 bases at J, with 15 bases between the two ends. Looked up from germline, CDR1 is MNHEY and CDR2 is SVGAGI. The CDR3 consists of 12 residues.

Only a few counts were recorded for this clonotype. This sequence joins TRBV10-3 and TRBJ2-1; 9 bases line up with TRBD2. Germline V gene lookup returns CDR1 ENHRY and CDR2 SYGVKD. The V gene end was trimmed by 5 bases and the J gene end by 4 bases; junction bases not matched to a gene: 6. This CDR3 contains 15 residues. CDR3 region: CAISPVAGEYNEQFF. The CDR3, as DNA: TGTGCCATCAGTCCCGTAGCGGGGGAATACAATGAGCAGTTCTTC.

This clonotype was counted a few times. This sequence joins TRBV29-1 and TRBJ1-1; D is ambiguous. CDR1 SQVTM and CDR2 ANQGSEA come from the germline V gene. V gave up 4 bases and J gave up 4 bases, with 13 bases separating them. CDR3 length equals 13 residues. CDR3 sequence reads: CSVVEGGGTEAFF. In DNA form, the CDR3 reads TGCAGCGTTGTGGAGGGCGGCGGCACTGAAGCTTTCTTT.

The chain couples TRBV27 to TRBJ2-2; D gene ambiguous. This CDR3 is 14 amino acids long. Germline values: CDR1 MNHEY, CDR2 SMNVEV (reference sequence). Trimming removed 1 base from V and 1 base from J, with 4 bases in between. The CDR3 DNA follows: TGTGCCAGCAGTTTATGGGGGAACACCGGGGAGCTGTTTTTT. This codes for CASSLWGNTGELFF.

This clonotype showed up just a few times. The CDR3: CASSKTGKNTEAFF. In DNA form, the CDR3 reads TGTGCCAGCAGTAAGACAGGGAAGAACACTGAAGCTTTCTTT. This sequence joins TRBV6-5 and TRBJ1-1, with 7 nucleotides matching TRBD1. Per the germline V gene, CDR1 is MNHEY and CDR2 is SVGAGI. With V trimmed by 5 bases and J by 1 base, 4 bases remained unmatched. This CDR3 comprises 14 residues.

This clonotype was found a few times. This rearrangement joins TRBV6-1 to TRBJ2-3; 12 nucleotides line up with TRBD1. This CDR3 has 17 amino acids. Trimming removed 2 bases from V and 4 bases from J; junction bases left unmatched: 7. Per germline, CDR1 MNHNS and CDR2 SASEGT. The CDR3 DNA reads TGTGCCAGCAGTGAACTCTCCGGGACAGGGGGCGCAGATACGCAGTATTTT. Its translation is CASSELSGTGGADTQYF.

The chain couples TRBV29-1 to TRBJ1-2; TRBD1 matches at 9 bases. The junction had 5 bases not matched to a gene; V was cut back by 2 bases and J by 10 bases. CDR1 is SQVTM and CDR2 is ANQGSEA in the germline V gene. CDR3 size: 12 residues. The CDR3 sequence is CSVEWGQGLYTF. CDR3 in DNA: TGCAGCGTTGAATGGGGACAGGGCCTCTACACCTTC.

This clonotype appeared many times. This chain uses TRBV27 with TRBJ2-7, with 7 positions matching TRBD1. The CDR3 runs to 14 residues. With 4 bases clipped from V and 0 bases from J, the junction kept 3 bases outside the gene matches. Germline V lookup: CDR1 MNHEY, CDR2 SMNVEV (reference sequence). This CDR3 reads CASSYRQGSYEQYF. The CDR3 coding sequence is TGTGCCAGCAGTTACCGACAGGGCTCCTACGAGCAGTACTTC.

The chain has TRBV28 and TRBJ1-1; the D is unclear. Trimming left V 5 bases short and J 4 bases short, with 17 bases between. The CDR3 is 15 residues long. Germline assignment: CDR1 MDHEN and CDR2 SYDVKM. The CDR3 reads CASSPEGRLITEAFF. Written as DNA, the CDR3 is TGTGCCAGCAGTCCCGAAGGACGGTTGATCACTGAAGCTTTCTTT.

The V gene is TRBV12-3 or TRBV12-4, the J gene TRBJ1-5, with D tentatively TRBD1 (5 bases). There are 14 residues in the CDR3. V shed 4 bases and J shed 2 bases, with 9 bases lying between them. The CDR3 loop is CASSWQGGNQPQHF. The CDR3 coding sequence is TGTGCCAGCAGTTGGCAGGGTGGCAATCAGCCCCAGCATTTT.

This clonotype occurred a few times. Written as DNA, the CDR3 is TGCGCCAGCAGCCGAAACGAGGGGGTCACAGATACGCAGTATTTT. Translated: CASSRNEGVTDTQYF. The chain combines TRBV4-3 with TRBJ2-3, with D tentatively TRBD1 (6 bases). Deletions cut 4 bases from V and 2 bases from J, with 13 bases between. Germline-derived CDR1 and CDR2 are LGHNA and YSLEER. The CDR3 totals 15 residues.

In this sample, this clonotype turned up a few times. The chain uses TRBV2 and TRBJ1-2; 8 bases map to TRBD1. This CDR3 contains 15 residues. V lost 6 bases to trimming and J lost 4 bases; unmatched junction nucleotides: 10. Germline CDR1 reads SNHLY; CDR2 reads FYNNEI. CDR3 amino acids: CASRKGDRGGYGYTF. The CDR3 region has the DNA TGTGCCAGCAGGAAGGGCGACAGGGGAGGCTATGGCTACACCTTC.

The rearrangement joins TRBV12-3 or TRBV12-4 to TRBJ1-1; D not certain. Trimming took off 1 base at V and 0 bases at J, with 6 bases between the two ends. This CDR3 has 14 residues. Written as DNA, the CDR3 is TGTGCCAGCAGTTTAGAGGTGTTGAACACTGAAGCTTTCTTT. This encodes CASSLEVLNTEAFF.